This T cell receptor beta chain was identified in a study of human thymus T cells. Germline V gives CDR1 GTSNPN, CDR2 SVGIG (reference sequence). The V and J ends lost 0 bases and 4 bases, in that order; junction bases with no gene match: 12. The CDR3 spans 18 residues. All donors were healthy Finnish infants who were undergoing corrective surgery to treat congenital heart defects. All available leukocytes, rather than a set cell count, yielded the blood DNA. Whole-study results and caveats: Thymic and blood repertoires appeared to carry a bias in their V and J gene usage.

On this clone itself: The antigen is unknown.

Assay used: immunoSEQ multiplex PCR; TCRdb lists only in-frame clones, some missing. This sample has about 46,000 clones, with 85% to 95% found just once. The sample taken for sequencing was blood. This TCR derives from a girl under two years old with a congenital heart defect but otherwise immunologically healthy. V usage is TRBV30 and J usage is TRBJ2-5, with TRBD2 matching 12 bases. The CDR3 region is CAWSVRASGRAYLETQYF. CDR3 coding DNA: TGTGCCTGGAGTGTCCGGGCTAGCGGGAGGGCGTACTTAGAGACCCAGTACTTC.